This TCR beta chain was profiled in a study of shared clonotypes between healthy human individuals. Sequencing was performed on unsorted PBMC DNA using ten immunoSEQ deep assay plates. Some clones are missing from TCRdb's copy, which holds only in-frame ones; the method was immunoSEQ multiplex PCR. There are about 470,000 clones in the sample; roughly 83% occur only once, and under 15% lies in the top ten. The CDR3 contains 13 residues. The germline V gene encodes CDR1 PRHDT and CDR2 FYEKMQ (reference sequence). V lost 1 base, J lost 2 bases, and 3 bases lay in between. This receptor was obtained from a woman in her forties in good health. Some clones in this sample may be carry-over from other donors' samples. What was sequenced was PBMCs. The genes are TRBV13 and TRBJ1-3; no clear D. CDR3 sequence: CASSLVTGNTIYF. In DNA form, the CDR3 reads TGTGCCAGCAGCTTAGTTACTGGAAACACCATATATTTT.